This passage covers 28 T cell receptor beta chains from one sample sequenced in a study of beta chain features in type 1 diabetes. The isolated RNA, all of it, was reverse transcribed, so expressed TCRB transcripts were what got sequenced. Assay: immunoSEQ multiplex PCR; the TCRdb copy retains only in-frame clones and omits some. This table has some 270,000 clones, under 8.5% appearing once. Material: central memory CD4+ T cells from blood. The receptors stem from a woman between 18 and 29 years old in good health.

On this clone itself: The identical CDR3 is also encoded by other nucleotide sequences in the sample. V usage is TRBV7-9 and J usage is TRBJ2-2; the D is unclear. Germline CDR1 reads SEHNR; CDR2 reads FQNEAQ (reference sequence). This CDR3 spans 14 amino acids. Trimming left V 1 base short and J 5 bases short, with 8 bases between. The chain's CDR3 is CASSLGANTGELFF. The CDR3 coding sequence is TGTGCCAGCAGCTTAGGAGCTAATACCGGGGAGCTGTTTTTT.

This clone was detected only a few times. CDR3 in DNA: TGCGCCAGCAGCACCTACCCGTCCCGGGGTGGCACTGAAGCTTTCTTT. It translates to CASSTYPSRGGTEAFF. The V call is TRBV5-1, the J call TRBJ1-1; no reliable D call. Trimming stripped 4 bases from V and 4 bases from J, with 20 bases between. Germline V CDR1 and CDR2: SGHRS, YFSETQ. The CDR3 loop spans 16 amino acids. Full variable domain (rest looked up from reference TRBV5-1 and TRBJ1-1): KAGVTQTPRYLIKTRGQQVTLSCSPISGHRSVSWYQQTPGQGLQFLFEYFSETQRNKGNFPGRFSGRQFSNSRSEMNVSTLELGDSALYLCASSTYPSRGGTEAFFGQGTRLTVV.

The CDR3 reads CASSLHRSGREEKLFF. Here the CDR3 DNA reads TGTGCCAGCAGCTTACACCGTTCAGGGCGCGAAGAAAAACTGTTTTTT. The chain uses TRBV13 and TRBJ1-4; D might be TRBD1 (5 bases). From germline, CDR1 is PRHDT and CDR2 FYEKMQ (reference sequence). The V and J ends lost 2 bases and 8 bases respectively, with 18 bases between them. The CDR3 covers 16 residues.

The chain employs TRBV4-1 and TRBJ2-7; a weak D match, TRBD2 (5 bases). Per the germline V gene, CDR1 is MGHRA and CDR2 is YSYEKL. The CDR3 sequence is 13 residues long. V dropped 0 bases and J dropped 2 bases, with 5 bases sitting between them. CDR3 sequence reads: CASSQELAYEQYF. CDR3 DNA sequence: TGCGCCAGCAGCCAAGAACTAGCCTACGAGCAGTACTTC.

This chain connects TRBV11-1 to TRBJ2-3; D remains unclear. The germline V gene has CDR1 SGHAT and CDR2 FQDESV (reference sequence). V lost 4 bases and J lost 6, with 14 bases in between. This CDR3 region has 14 residues. In DNA form, the CDR3 reads TGTGCCAGCAGCTACGCAGGATCTTGGGATACGCAGTATTTT. This codes for CASSYAGSWDTQYF.

V gene TRBV30 combines with J gene TRBJ1-1; 8 bases are shared with TRBD1. CDR3 length: 13 amino acids. The trim removed 1 base at V and 13 bases at J, leaving 11 bases unmatched. CDR1 is GTSNPN and CDR2 is SVGIG in the germline V gene (reference sequence). The CDR3 reads CAWSGTGQTIGFF. As DNA, the CDR3 is TGTGCCTGGAGTGGGACAGGGCAAACTATTGGTTTCTTT.

This clone was observed a handful of times. A read error may produce the germline difference seen at one junction end. The chain is built from TRBV18 and TRBJ2-3; D unresolved. CDR1 is KGHSH, CDR2 LQKENI, per germline. The CDR3 has 13 amino acids. The CDR3 region has the DNA TGTGCCAGCTCATCACCGGAGACAGATACGCAGTATTTT. It codes for CASSSPETDTQYF.

The chain combines TRBV5-5 with TRBJ1-4; no clear D. Trimming took off 1 base at V and 5 bases at J, with 9 bases between the two ends. CDR3 size: 14 residues. CDR1 and CDR2 from the germline V gene are SGHKS and YYEKEE (reference sequence). CDR3 sequence (DNA): TGTGCCAGCAGCTTGCTCGCGAGCAATGAAAAACTGTTTTTT. Translation gives CASSLLASNEKLFF.

The chain has TRBV28 and TRBJ2-6, with TRBD1 matching over 8 bases. This CDR3 has 15 residues. CDR1 and CDR2 from the germline V gene are MDHEN and SYDVKM. Trimming removed 8 bases from V and 3 bases from J; junction bases left unmatched: 6. The CDR3, as DNA: TGTGCCAGCGCCGCAGGGGGCGGTGGGGCCAACGTCCTGACTTTC. Amino acid sequence: CASAAGGGGANVLTF.

This chain connects TRBV2 to TRBJ1-1; D remains ambiguous. V lost 8 bases and J lost 3, with 16 bases in between. CDR3 length: 14 residues. Per germline, CDR1 SNHLY and CDR2 FYNNEI. The DNA of the CDR3 is TGTGCCAGCCTCACAGTCCCCTGGGACACTGAAGCTTTCTTT. This encodes CASLTVPWDTEAFF.

This clone appeared many times. The V gene is TRBV2, the J gene TRBJ2-2; 9 bases align to TRBD1. The J segment lost 5 bases and the V segment lost 5 bases, leaving 9 bases of the junction unmatched. From germline, CDR1 is SNHLY and CDR2 FYNNEI. The CDR3 has 16 amino acids. The CDR3 is CASSRDRVPGTGELFF. CDR3 sequence (DNA): TGTGCCAGCAGTCGGGACAGGGTCCCGGGGACCGGGGAGCTGTTTTTT.

This clone was observed at least ten times. The chain is built from TRBV7-6 and TRBJ2-4; 7 bases agree with TRBD2. This CDR3 is 15 amino acids long. The J segment lost 10 bases and the V segment lost 0 bases, leaving 9 bases of the junction unmatched. Germline V gene lookup returns CDR1 SGHVS and CDR2 FNYEAQ. For the CDR3, the DNA is TGTGCCAGCAGCTTAGCAGGAGCGGGAAGTACTATTCAGTACTTC. This codes for CASSLAGAGSTIQYF.

There are a few counts of this clone. The chain combines TRBV29-1 with TRBJ1-2, with TRBD1 matching over 10 bases. Germline V gene sequence: CDR1 SQVTM, CDR2 ANQGSEA. The V segment lost 6 bases and the J segment 8 bases; nucleotides outside the gene matches: 3. The CDR3 has 11 residues. Here the CDR3 DNA reads TGCAGCGTCGGGACAGGGGAAGGCTACACCTTC. Translation: CSVGTGEGYTF.

The rearrangement links TRBV4-1 to TRBJ2-5; TRBD2 agrees at 11 bases. J lost 6 bases, V lost 2 bases, and 5 bases had no gene match. This CDR3 spans 15 amino acids. Germline CDR1 and CDR2: MGHRA and YSYEKL. The CDR3 here is CASSQYLAGGKTQYF. As DNA, the CDR3 is TGCGCCAGCAGCCAATATTTAGCGGGGGGGAAGACCCAGTACTTC.

This clone appeared a few times. At the DNA level, this CDR3 is encoded by other sequences in the same sample as well. The chain has TRBV6-6 and TRBJ2-1, with a tentative D call TRBD1 (6 bases). This CDR3 contains 16 residues. V was shortened by 0 bases and J by 0 bases, with 9 bases between the two germline ends. Germline V gives CDR1 MNHNY, CDR2 SVGAGI (reference sequence). The CDR3 region has the DNA TGTGCCAGCAGTTACTCACAGGGACGCTCCTACAATGAGCAGTTCTTC. Residues: CASSYSQGRSYNEQFF.

The chain's CDR3 is CASSPLRGGDNQPQHF. The CDR3 bases are TGCGCCAGCAGCCCCTTGAGGGGGGGCGATAATCAGCCCCAGCATTTT. The rearrangement links TRBV4-1 to TRBJ1-5, with D possibly being TRBD1 (6 bases). This CDR3 has 16 residues. CDR1 MGHRA and CDR2 YSYEKL come from the germline V gene. V was pared by 4 bases and J by 4 bases, with 17 bases between.

This clone showed up just a few times. The V call is TRBV27, the J call TRBJ1-2, with no clear D. The CDR3 totals 15 residues. Trimming took 5 bases from V and 4 from J, leaving 17 bases between them. Germline CDR1 and CDR2: MNHEY and SMNVEV (reference sequence). This CDR3 reads CASSADLTLTYGYTF. The CDR3 DNA reads as TGTGCCAGCAGTGCGGACTTAACTTTGACCTATGGCTACACCTTC.

This rearrangement joins TRBV5-4 to TRBJ2-5; tentatively, D is TRBD1 (7 bases). The germline CDR1 and CDR2 sequences are SGHNT and YYREEE (reference sequence). This CDR3 contains 14 residues. Trimming removed 2 bases from V and 5 bases from J, with 13 bases in between. The CDR3 sequence is CASSFGGGEETQYF. DNA for the CDR3: TGTGCCAGCAGCTTCGGAGGGGGCGAGGAGACCCAGTACTTC.

This clone occurred a few times. This chain links TRBV7-3 with TRBJ2-3; 7 bases match TRBD2. CDR1 and CDR2 from the germline V gene are SGHTA and FQGTGA. Germline trimming cut 1 base from V and 2 bases from J; bases unmatched to any gene: 6. The CDR3 contains 16 residues. CDR3 nucleotides: TGTGCCAGCAGCTTAATGTCAGCGGGGCCCACAGATACGCAGTATTTT. Translated: CASSLMSAGPTDTQYF.

Only a few counts were recorded for this clone. J is TRBJ1-1 and V is TRBV27, with 7 bases matching TRBD1. Germline trimming cut 5 bases from V and 7 bases from J; bases unmatched to any gene: 7. The germline gives CDR1 MNHEY, CDR2 SMNVEV (reference sequence). This CDR3 is built from 13 residues. The CDR3 DNA sequence: TGTGCCAGCAGTATGACAGGGATTAATGAAGCTTTCTTT. Protein sequence: CASSMTGINEAFF.

This clone was found a few times. This sequence joins TRBV4-2 and TRBJ2-7; the D is unclear. This CDR3 has 16 amino acids. CDR1 LGHNA and CDR2 YNFKEQ come from the germline V gene. The V and J ends lost 0 bases and 0 bases respectively, with 12 bases between them. CDR3 coding DNA: TGTGCCAGCAGCCAAGAGGCGCGGCGGTCCTCCTACGAGCAGTACTTC. Protein product: CASSQEARRSSYEQYF.

This clone was counted a few times. This sequence joins TRBV7-9 and TRBJ2-5, with TRBD2 identical over 8 bases. The V and J ends lost 5 bases and 2 bases, in that order; junction bases with no gene match: 10. The V gene's germline CDR1 is SEHNR and CDR2 FQNEAQ (reference sequence). This CDR3 is 16 amino acids long. CDR3 bases: TGTGCCAGCAGCCCTGTAGCGGGGCGACCTCAAGAGACCCAGTACTTC. It yields the protein CASSPVAGRPQETQYF.

The chain couples TRBV20-1 to TRBJ1-1, with 7 bases matching TRBD1. The CDR3 is 11 residues long. Germline loops: CDR1 DFQATT, CDR2 SNEGSKA (reference sequence). The CDR3 sequence: CSGTANTEAFF. The CDR3 region has the DNA TGCAGCGGGACAGCGAACACTGAAGCTTTCTTT.

This clone was seen more than once but under ten times. This sequence joins TRBV7-8 and TRBJ1-5, with a possible D match to TRBD1 (6 bases). The CDR3 spans 15 residues. Looked up from germline, CDR1 is SGHVS and CDR2 is FQNEAQ. Trimming shortened V by 2 bases and J by 5 bases, and 13 bases separated the two germline ends. The CDR3 DNA sequence: TGTGCCAGCAGCTTACTTAACAGGGCAGATCAGCCCCAGCATTTT. Its protein is CASSLLNRADQPQHF.

The V call is TRBV29-1, the J call TRBJ1-1; possible D gene TRBD1, 6 bases. The CDR3 has 12 residues. Germline lookup yields CDR1 SQVTM and CDR2 ANQGSEA. The germline V and J ends were trimmed by 5 bases and 5 bases, with 12 bases remaining between them. CDR3 in DNA: TGCAGCGTTTACAGGGACGCAACTGAAGCTTTCTTT. This codes for CSVYRDATEAFF.

This clone was detected only a few times. The rearrangement uses TRBV5-1 and TRBJ2-7, with TRBD2 matching over 10 bases. The CDR3 has 15 residues. V gave up 3 bases and J gave up 3 bases; unmatched junction bases: 6. Germline CDR1 SGHRS, CDR2 YFSETQ. CDR3 nucleotide sequence: TGCGCCAGCAGCTCTAGCGGGAGAACTATCTACGAGCAGTACTTC. This encodes CASSSSGRTIYEQYF.

This rearrangement joins TRBV6-6 to TRBJ2-7; 11 nucleotides agree with TRBD2. V was pared by 7 bases and J by 2 bases, with 10 bases of the junction left unmatched. Germline V gene data show CDR1 as MNHNY and CDR2 as SVGAGI (reference sequence). The CDR3 totals 16 residues. The CDR3 DNA reads as TGTGCCAGCACAGCTAGCGGGAGGCAAGGAACCTACGAGCAGTACTTC. Its translation: CASTASGRQGTYEQYF.

This clone was counted only a few times. The V and J genes are TRBV7-2 and TRBJ2-1; TRBD1 might be the D (6 bases). Germline V gives CDR1 SGHTA, CDR2 FQGNSA. This CDR3 has 16 amino acids. V shed 1 base and J shed 6 bases, with 16 bases lying between them. CDR3 DNA sequence: TGTGCCAGCAGCTTAGTTGGGGGCCGGTTGGGCAATGAGCAGTTCTTC. This sequence encodes CASSLVGGRLGNEQFF.